These 20 T cell receptor beta chains came from one sample sequenced in a study of T cell responses to AZD1222 COVID-19 vaccine. Assay: immunoSEQ multiplex PCR; the TCRdb copy retains only in-frame clones and omits some. This table holds about 73,000 clones, roughly 87% found once. Here the sequenced sample was peripheral blood, taken 28 days after the second AZD1222 dose. These receptors were collected from an adult who received the AZD1222 COVID-19 vaccine.

The chain carries TRBV28 and TRBJ2-2, with 7 bases fitting TRBD2. The germline CDR1 and CDR2 sequences are MDHEN and SYDVKM. V shed 4 bases and J 0 bases; nucleotides not matched to a gene: 8. The CDR3 is 17 amino acids. The CDR3 coding sequence is TGTGCCAGCAGTTCGCCCGTCCTAGCGGCGAACACCGGGGAGCTGTTTTTT. This translates into CASSSPVLAANTGELFF.

This chain connects TRBV2 to TRBJ2-6; 7 bases line up with TRBD2. This CDR3 spans 18 amino acids. Germline V lookup: CDR1 SNHLY, CDR2 FYNNEI. The junction had 12 bases not matched to a gene; V was cut back by 7 bases and J by 0 bases. CDR3: CASTLSAGVGSGANVLTF. CDR3 DNA: TGTGCCAGCACCCTATCGGCGGGGGTGGGCTCTGGGGCCAACGTCCTGACTTTC.

This clone has only one observation. The V and J genes are TRBV11-2 and TRBJ2-4, with 10 nucleotides matching TRBD1. The trim removed 2 bases at V and 0 bases at J, leaving 7 bases unmatched. Germline V gene data show CDR1 as SGHAT and CDR2 as FQNNGV. CDR3 length: 18 amino acids. The CDR3 DNA follows: TGTGCCAGCAGCTTACGGCCAGGACAGGGGGTAGCCAAAAACATTCAGTACTTC. It is translated as CASSLRPGQGVAKNIQYF.

V and J are TRBV14 and TRBJ2-7, with 12 bases aligning to TRBD2. The CDR3 runs 15 residues. Germline values: CDR1 SGHDN, CDR2 FVKESK. Trimming removed 1 base from V and 3 bases from J; junction bases left unmatched: 1. CDR3 region: CASSQAGLAGYEQYF. The DNA for the CDR3 is TGTGCCAGCAGCCAAGCGGGACTAGCGGGCTACGAGCAGTACTTC.

The chain has TRBV5-4 and TRBJ2-7; no definite D call. Germline V gene sequence: CDR1 SGHNT, CDR2 YYREEE (reference sequence). This CDR3 contains 13 residues. Trimming removed 2 bases from V and 0 bases from J, with 6 bases in between. DNA of the CDR3: TGTGCCAGCAGCTTCGACTTCTCCTACGAGCAGTACGTC. Its protein is CASSFDFSYEQYV.

The rearrangement links TRBV5-1 to TRBJ2-1; unclear D gene. CDR1 SGHRS and CDR2 YFSETQ come from the germline V gene. The germline V and J ends were trimmed by 0 bases and 6 bases, with 4 bases remaining between them. This CDR3 region has 12 residues. Written as DNA, the CDR3 is TGCGCCAGCAGCTTGGGTGCCAATGAGCAGTTCTTC. This sequence encodes CASSLGANEQFF. Supplemented by reference TRBV5-1 and TRBJ2-1, the full variable domain reads KAGVTQTPRYLIKTRGQQVTLSCSPISGHRSVSWYQQTPGQGLQFLFEYFSETQRNKGNFPGRFSGRQFSNSRSEMNVSTLELGDSALYLCASSLGANEQFFGPGTRLTVL.

This clone appeared a single time. The chain couples TRBV30 to TRBJ1-1; no firm D call. V was cut by 4 bases and J by 1 base, with 4 bases left in between. The germline V gene has CDR1 GTSNPN and CDR2 SVGIG (reference sequence). There are 11 residues in the CDR3. The CDR3 DNA sequence: TGTGCCTGGATAGAGAACACTGAAGCTTTCTTT. It translates to CAWIENTEAFF.

A few counts support this clone. The genes are TRBV6-5 and TRBJ1-2, with 7 bases aligning to TRBD1. From germline, CDR1 is MNHEY and CDR2 SVGAGI. The trim removed 2 bases at V and 7 bases at J, leaving 4 bases unmatched. The CDR3 has 13 amino acids. The CDR3 nucleotides read TGTGCCAGCAGTTACGGGACAGCCACTGGCTACACCTTC. Its translation is CASSYGTATGYTF.

The sample holds a few counts of this clone. V and J are TRBV3-1 (or the pseudogene TRBV3-2) and TRBJ2-1, with TRBD2 matching 7 bases. J gave up 6 bases and V 6 bases, and 5 bases lay outside the gene matches. Germline CDR1 reads LGHDT; CDR2 reads YNNKEL (reference sequence). The CDR3 length is 13 residues. The CDR3 is CASSALAANEQFF. The CDR3 DNA reads as TGTGCCAGCAGTGCGCTAGCGGCCAATGAGCAGTTCTTC.

The chain joins TRBV11-3 to TRBJ2-1, with D unclear. V was pared by 0 bases and J by 9 bases, with 6 bases between. Germline V gene data show CDR1 as SGHNT and CDR2 as YENEEA. There are 12 residues in the CDR3. The CDR3 DNA follows: TGTGCCAGCAGCTTAGATTCCCCTGAGCAGTTCTTC. Amino acids: CASSLDSPEQFF.

V gene TRBV18 combines with J gene TRBJ1-2; D is possibly TRBD1 (5 bases). The CDR3 runs to 15 residues. Trimming pared 2 bases from V and 4 bases from J, leaving 14 bases between. Germline V gene data show CDR1 as KGHSH and CDR2 as LQKENI. The CDR3 spells CASSPIQGVGYGYTF. CDR3 nucleotide sequence: TGTGCCAGCTCACCAATCCAAGGGGTGGGCTATGGCTACACCTTC.

The chain carries TRBV29-1 and TRBJ2-2; D unresolved. From germline, CDR1 is SQVTM and CDR2 ANQGSEA. V lost 1 base and J 3 bases, leaving 9 bases between the germline ends. CDR3 length: 14 amino acids. CDR3 sequence (DNA): TGCAGCGTTGAAGTGGGCAGCTACACCGGGGAGCTGTTTTTT. It encodes CSVEVGSYTGELFF.

CDR3 sequence (DNA): TGTGCCAGCACACGACGTTTTAACTATGGCTACACCTTC. Its translation is CASTRRFNYGYTF. This chain joins TRBV6-6 and TRBJ1-2; D not resolved. This CDR3 is built from 13 residues. Trimming removed 7 bases at V and 1 base at J, with 10 bases between. In germline, CDR1 is MNHNY, CDR2 SVGAGI (reference sequence).

V is TRBV10-3 and J is TRBJ2-5, with TRBD1 matching over 10 bases. Germline values: CDR1 ENHRY, CDR2 SYGVKD. The CDR3 totals 15 residues. The CDR3 protein is CATRDRGIQGETQYF. CDR3 DNA: TGTGCGACAAGGGACAGGGGAATTCAAGGGGAGACCCAGTACTTC.

DNA of the CDR3: TGTGCCAGCTCACCACCGGGGCTAGCGGGGGGATCCTACGAGCAGTACTTC. This encodes CASSPPGLAGGSYEQYF. J is TRBJ2-7 and V is TRBV18; TRBD2 agrees at 11 bases. V lost 0 bases to trimming and J lost 1 base; unmatched junction nucleotides: 5. The germline V gene has CDR1 KGHSH and CDR2 LQKENI. The CDR3 loop spans 17 amino acids.

The chain couples TRBV11-2 to TRBJ2-1; no definite D call. V was clipped by 4 bases and J by 9 bases, with 13 bases between them. The CDR3 totals 13 residues. Germline V gene sequence: CDR1 SGHAT, CDR2 FQNNGV. Here the CDR3 DNA reads TGTGCCAGCAGCTCCGGGCTCGTCACTGAGCAGTTCTTC. The encoded protein is CASSSGLVTEQFF.

V usage is TRBV21-1 and J usage is TRBJ2-1; no DNA check was done on the table's D call, TRBD1. TRBV21-1 is listed as a pseudogene. This CDR3 region has 14 residues. This CDR3 reads CASSRHWAWNEQFF. The CDR3 DNA follows: TGTGCCAGCAGCCGGCACTGGGCGTGGAATGAGCAGTTCTTC.

This sequence joins TRBV12-3 or TRBV12-4 and TRBJ2-7; D ambiguous. CDR3 length: 13 amino acids. V was clipped by 1 base and J by 4 bases, with 8 bases between them. The CDR3 bases are TGTGCCAGCAGTTTAGTCGGAAAGTACGAGCAGTACGTC. Translation gives CASSLVGKYEQYV.

The V and J genes are TRBV4-3 and TRBJ1-6; 9 bases line up with TRBD1. The CDR3 loop spans 18 amino acids. Germline CDR1 LGHNA, CDR2 YSLEER. V lost 1 base to trimming and J lost 9 bases; unmatched junction nucleotides: 13. CDR3 region: CASSQAQGGGTGTSPLHF. Written as DNA, the CDR3 is TGCGCCAGCAGCCAAGCCCAGGGGGGAGGGACAGGGACTTCACCCCTCCACTTT.

The rearrangement links TRBV28 to TRBJ1-2; 11 nucleotides align to TRBD1. The CDR3 has 18 residues. CDR1 MDHEN and CDR2 SYDVKM come from the germline V gene. The ends lost 1 base at V and 1 base at J; junction bases unmatched: 8. The CDR3 protein is CASSLFWTGGGGNYGYTF. The DNA of the CDR3 is TGTGCCAGCAGTTTATTTTGGACAGGGGGCGGAGGTAACTATGGCTACACCTTC.